Only a few counts were recorded for the clone carrying this T cell receptor beta chain. What it binds is unknown. Healthy Caucasian individuals from Russia aged 6 to 90 were enrolled as donors. With a J-beta primer mix and a sample-barcoded 5' primer, a second PCR ran 7 to 11 cycles. Any given sample supplied a minimum of 2.5 million CDR3-containing paired-end reads. Each CDR3 protein is one row after TCRdb ran MiXCR on the 5' RACE reads. The table lists roughly 1,800,000 distinct CDR3 sequences, less than 50% of them singletons, with 2.1% in the top ten. The data were taken from a study of blood T cells in healthy people across ages. Germline CDR1 reads MDHEN; CDR2 reads SYDVKM. This CDR3 is built from 15 residues. V lost 3 bases, J lost 7 bases, and 16 bases lay in between. Whole-study findings and limits: Getting older went along with TCR beta diversity per million T cells dropping roughly linearly. Unknown donor CMV status possibly confounded expanded clonotype changes.

The V call is TRBV28, the J call TRBJ2-1; D may be TRBD1 or TRBD2 (7 bases each). The TCR comes from a woman aged 40 to 49 in good health. The sample comprised blood. The CDR3 DNA follows: TGTGCCAGCAGTTTTATCTCCAGGGGGGGAAATGAGCAGTTCTTC. This gives the protein CASSFISRGGNEQFF.